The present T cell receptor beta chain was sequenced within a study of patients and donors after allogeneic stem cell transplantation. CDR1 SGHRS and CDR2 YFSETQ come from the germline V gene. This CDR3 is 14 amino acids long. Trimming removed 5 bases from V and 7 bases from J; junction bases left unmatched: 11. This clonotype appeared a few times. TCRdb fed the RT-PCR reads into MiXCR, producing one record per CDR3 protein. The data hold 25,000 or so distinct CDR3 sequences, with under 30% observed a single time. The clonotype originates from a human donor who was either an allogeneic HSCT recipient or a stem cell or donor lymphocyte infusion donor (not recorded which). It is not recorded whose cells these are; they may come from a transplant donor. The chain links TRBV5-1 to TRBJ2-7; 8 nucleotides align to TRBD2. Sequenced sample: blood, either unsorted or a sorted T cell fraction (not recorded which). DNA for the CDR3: TGCGCCAGCAGTTACGGACTAGCCGAGGTGGAGCAGTACTTC. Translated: CASSYGLAEVEQYF.